This TCR beta chain was sequenced for a study of graft-versus-host responses after intestinal transplantation. Across the study: Every transplant recipient was induced with anti-thymocyte globulin, then maintained on tacrolimus and steroids for approximately three years. General study points: Early after transplant, HvG declines were associated with peak levels of circulating GvH clones. Recipient marrow held GvH clones, some first seen in ileum or blood.

Trimming left V 6 bases short and J 8 bases short, with 20 bases between. Germline V gives CDR1 SGHTA, CDR2 FQGTGA. The CDR3 is 15 residues long. Measured with immunoSEQ multiplex PCR; TCRdb has only the in-frame clones, and not every one. The table shows about 90,000 clones, with under 85% occurring only once. Details on this clone: As yet, its antigen is unknown.

The sample consisted of unstimulated CD8+ T cells sorted from spleen or lymph node cells, taken before intestinal transplant. J is TRBJ2-1 and V is TRBV7-3; TRBD1 is a possible D gene (5 bases). This TCR was recovered from a human donor who received an intestinal transplant. DNA for the CDR3: TGTGCCAGCAGGGATTCTAGTGGGGCTTCTCATGAGCAGTTCTTC. Its translation is CASRDSSGASHEQFF.